Given below is one T cell receptor (beta chain) in context. The CDR3 totals 15 residues. Germline V gene lookup returns CDR1 SGHVS and CDR2 FQNEAQ. V was clipped by 1 base and J by 7 bases, with 14 bases between them. Under the authors' procedure: How many nucleated cells were present was estimated from reference gene primer amplification. Here immunoSEQ multiplex PCR was the method, and the copy in TCRdb shows in-frame clones only, minus some. D and trimming were read from the DNA, whereas the V and J calls and clone size are those reported in that table. The sample includes about 55,000 clones, about four fifths of them seen just once. This record comes from a study of blood T cell repertoires in COVID-19. Across the study: The United States, Italy and Spain supplied acute and convalescent COVID-19 samples. PBMCs, B-cell-depleted T cells, or T cells were the source of the cDNA or gDNA that made up the material.

The receptor was derived from a woman in her sixties with acute or convalescent COVID-19. The gene calls are TRBV7-8 and TRBJ2-1; weak D call: TRBD2 (5 bases). The sequencing sample was made of peripheral blood. DNA for the CDR3: TGTGCCAGCAGCTTAGTACTCGCTAGCTCAAATGAGCAGTTCTTC. It specifies CASSLVLASSNEQFF. Full variable domain (rest looked up from reference TRBV7-8 and TRBJ2-1): GAGVSQSPRYKVAKRGQDVALRCDPISGHVSLFWYQQALGQGPEFLTYFQNEAQLDKSGLPSDRFFAERPEGSVSTLKIQRTQQEDSAVYLCASSLVLASSNEQFFGPGTRLTVL.